The rows below give T cell receptor beta chains drawn from one sample of a study of blood T cells in healthy people across ages. TCRdb independently ran MiXCR on the 5' RACE reads; one entry per CDR3 protein. The top ten hold 6.5% to 10% of the sample, which has fewer than 1.5 million distinct CDR3 sequences, approximately 38% seen once. The sample comprised blood. The receptors originated from a woman aged 18-29 years in good health. Both conserved end residues are part of each CDR3. Each record gives: D gene, J gene, clone size, V gene, CDR3 protein, CDR3 DNA. D genes are given only for firm matches. Some rows have no size entry. The others give once, few or many, or a class for an expanded clone.

D: .; J: TRBJ2-1; size: .; V: TRBV7-2; CDR3: CASSSGRRLGPYNEQFF; DNA: TGTGCCAGCAGCTCAGGGAGGAGACTCGGTCCCTACAATGAGCAGTTCTTC
D: TRBD2; J: TRBJ2-4; size: .; V: TRBV3-1; CDR3: CASSHTQSGGPAKTIQYF; DNA: TGTGCCAGCAGCCACACCCAATCGGGGGGGCCCGCCAAAACCATTCAGTACTTC
D: .; J: TRBJ2-1; size: .; V: TRBV7-8; CDR3: CASSLFGSSDEQFF; DNA: TGTGCCAGCAGCTTATTTGGGTCTAGCGATGAGCAGTTCTTC
D: TRBD2; J: TRBJ2-3; size: .; V: TRBV6-5; CDR3: CASSSGRVTDTQYF; DNA: TGTGCCAGCAGTAGCGGGAGGGTGACAGATACGCAGTATTTT
D: .; J: TRBJ1-1; size: .; V: TRBV6-6; CDR3: CASSYWTTEGAFF; DNA: TGTGCCAGCAGTTACTGGACAACCGAAGGAGCTTTCTTT
D: .; J: TRBJ2-5; size: few; V: TRBV12-3/TRBV12-4; CDR3: CASSFMGGFQETQYF; DNA: TGTGCCAGCAGTTTTATGGGAGGTTTCCAAGAGACCCAGTACTTC
D: .; J: TRBJ2-5; size: .; V: TRBV6-5; CDR3: CASGPTQETQYF; DNA: TGTGCCAGCGGCCCCACCCAAGAGACCCAGTACTTC
D: .; J: TRBJ2-1; size: .; V: TRBV29-1; CDR3: CSTSPRGEQFF; DNA: TGCAGCACCTCCCCCAGGGGAGAGCAGTTCTTC
D: TRBD2; J: TRBJ2-3; size: .; V: TRBV6-6; CDR3: CASSYGGALAGGLEYF; DNA: TGTGCCAGCAGTTACGGCGGAGCACTAGCGGGAGGGCTAGAGTATTTT
D: .; J: TRBJ2-1; size: .; V: TRBV20-1; CDR3: CSALPTGEQFF; DNA: TGCAGTGCCCTTCCCACGGGTGAGCAGTTCTTC
D: .; J: TRBJ2-5; size: .; V: TRBV25-1; CDR3: CASSEYVGEWETQYF; DNA: TGTGCCAGCAGTGAATATGTGGGAGAATGGGAGACCCAGTACTTC